The 9 T cell receptor beta chains reported below all come from one sample, sequenced in a study of beta chain features in type 1 diabetes. Every isolated RNA sample was fully reverse transcribed, so sequencing captured expressed TCRB transcripts. Generated by immunoSEQ multiplex PCR, the TCRdb table keeps only in-frame clones and is missing some. The data hold about 350,000 clones, with about 20% observed a single time. Sequencing was done on a sample of naive CD4+ T cells from blood. These receptors came from a woman younger than 35 in good health.

This clone was observed a handful of times. The V call is TRBV21-1, the J call TRBJ2-1; whether TRBD2, the table's D call, matches the DNA was not checked. TRBV21-1 is annotated as a pseudogene. The CDR3 is made up of 15 amino acids. CDR3 DNA: TGTGCCAGCAGCAATCCCTTTTTAGCGGCGAATGAGCAGTTCTTC. This gives the protein CASSNPFLAANEQFF.

The chain recombines TRBV4-1 with TRBJ2-1; a possible D gene is TRBD1 (6 bases). Germline V lookup: CDR1 MGHRA, CDR2 YSYEKL. Trimming took off 3 bases at V and 6 bases at J, with 12 bases between the two ends. The CDR3 consists of 14 residues. This CDR3 reads CASSHGTLGNEQFF. The CDR3, as DNA: TGCGCCAGCAGCCACGGGACATTAGGCAATGAGCAGTTCTTC.

This clone has just a few counts. The V gene is TRBV18, the J gene TRBJ1-2; 9 bases are a match to TRBD1. From germline, CDR1 is KGHSH and CDR2 LQKENI. CDR3 length: 14 residues. V was pared by 3 bases and J by 5 bases, with 4 bases of the junction left unmatched. The CDR3 loop is CASSPPGQGYGYTF. The CDR3, as DNA: TGTGCCAGCTCACCGCCGGGACAGGGATATGGCTACACCTTC.

This clone appeared a few times. This CDR3 is also generated by other DNA sequences in the sample. The chain combines TRBV5-1 with TRBJ2-1; D uncertain. The CDR3 covers 15 residues. Trimming took off 0 bases at V and 1 base at J, with 8 bases between the two ends. CDR1 and CDR2 (germline): SGHRS, YFSETQ. In DNA, the CDR3 is TGCGCCAGCAGCTTGGAAGGCGGTTCCTACAATGAGCAGTTCTTC. Translated: CASSLEGGSYNEQFF.

This rearrangement joins TRBV19 to TRBJ2-3; D possibly corresponds to TRBD1 (6 bases). Trimming took off 5 bases at V and 4 bases at J, with 10 bases between the two ends. The CDR3 covers 13 residues. Germline loops: CDR1 LNHDA, CDR2 SQIVND (reference sequence). In DNA form, the CDR3 reads TGTGCCAGTAGTGTACAGGGACCAGATACGCAGTATTTT. This translates into CASSVQGPDTQYF.

V and J are TRBV10-3 and TRBJ2-7; 7 bases are a match to TRBD1. Per the germline V gene, CDR1 is ENHRY and CDR2 is SYGVKD. V shed 4 bases and J 3 bases; nucleotides not matched to a gene: 0. CDR3 length: 12 residues. The CDR3 spells CAISGDSYEQYF. The CDR3 nucleotides are TGTGCCATCAGTGGGGACAGCTACGAGCAGTACTTC.

Notes on this clone: One end of the junction fails to match germline, which may point to a read error. V and J are TRBV7-7 and TRBJ2-7; D possibly corresponds to TRBD1 (6 bases). Germline CDR1 is SSHAT and CDR2 is FNYEAQ (reference sequence). The CDR3 spans 14 residues. For the CDR3, the DNA is TGTGCTAGCAGCTTAGACGGCAGGGGATGCGAGCAGTACTTC. This codes for CASSLDGRGCEQYF.

The chain recombines TRBV11-2 with TRBJ2-5, with 7 nucleotides matching TRBD2. Germline assignment: CDR1 SGHAT and CDR2 FQNNGV. The CDR3 is 14 residues long. With 5 bases clipped from V and 4 bases from J, the junction kept 7 bases outside the gene matches. This CDR3 is CASSVTPGGETQYF. The CDR3 region has the DNA TGTGCCAGCAGCGTGACCCCGGGGGGAGAGACCCAGTACTTC.

Only a few counts were recorded for this clone. The chain recombines TRBV4-2 with TRBJ1-1; the match to TRBD1 covers 8 bases. Germline V gene data show CDR1 as LGHNA and CDR2 as YNFKEQ. CDR3 length equals 17 residues. V gave up 4 bases and J gave up 0 bases; unmatched junction bases: 10. The DNA of the CDR3 is TGTGCCAGCAGCCCACCGCTTCTACAGGGGGTGAACACTGAAGCTTTCTTT. Amino acids: CASSPPLLQGVNTEAFF.